This entry concerns a single T cell receptor (beta chain). Its antigen has not been determined. No much larger clone is present one base from it, and per-base qualities are unavailable. The CDR3 measures 16 amino acids from cysteine to phenylalanine. The only DNA kept is the CDR3, 48 bases in frame from the first base. For CDR1 and CDR2, the germline V gene lists SGHVS and FQNEAQ. The germline V end is reduced by 5 bases and the J end by 9 bases; junction bases left unmatched: 9. In total, 666 healthy bone marrow donors made up the cohort. At the time of sampling, every cohort member was nominally healthy, though immune exposures that went unrecorded were likely present. The donor was CMV seropositive and was included in the group of 289 seropositive cohort members. A peripheral blood sample was collected from each donor, and TCR beta sequencing was performed on peripheral blood mononuclear cells. The Qiagen DNeasy Blood Extraction Kit was used to extract genomic DNA from the blood cell samples.

These data come from a study of cytomegalovirus exposure and HLA in healthy donors (dated by TCRdb to the late 2010s). About the investigation overall: An earlier analysis of several hundred of the donors reported 250 to 350 Gb of sequence data and 120 million or so unique TCR beta sequences from some 180 million T cells. Class I and class II HLA loci were covered by the typing at four-digit resolution. Along with the approximately 620-subject first cohort, a separate validation cohort of 120 different subjects was used. Roughly 5 DR-DQ haplotypes were handled as single units for association and clustering, since linkage in the cohort was strong. Donor age, sex, ethnicity and CMV serostatus were compiled together with the repertoire data. In a later analysis, previously published TCR beta repertoires from several hundred donors were re-analyzed and high-resolution HLA genotyping was added so that TCR occurrence patterns could be studied. The study profiled the T cell repertoires of more than 500 subjects by immunosequencing and related them to cytomegalovirus serostatus. An early release covering roughly 600 HLA-typed donors comprised 300 to 350 gigabases of sequencing data and tens of millions of unique TCR sequences. To predict cytomegalovirus infection status, the study combined high-throughput TCR immunosequencing, statistical association of individual TCRs with disease status, and machine learning. The number of donors typed differed by locus, with about 629-630 for A, B, C, DRB1 and DQB1, around 560 for DQA1, nearly 610 for DPA1, and under 490 for DPB1. The study aimed to test whether signatures of past pathogen exposure could be identified by cataloging public T cell receptors. A later genetic analysis took genome-wide SNP genotypes for about 60% of the roughly 670 donors and used that subset as a discovery cohort. Every discovery cohort repertoire had been produced on one sequencing platform. In the later analysis, no new phenotypic data were used to find candidate immune exposures; instead, reliance was placed on TCR beta sequences and their occurrence across donors. Across about 370 genotyped donors of the cohort, an average of approximately 240,000 unique TCR beta nucleotide sequences per donor were sequenced, and approximately 19% of those sequences were non-productive. Among the roughly 400 genotyped donors, around 81% belonged to the genetic ancestry cluster associated with self-reported Caucasian donors. An earlier analysis of several hundred of the donors used high-throughput TCR beta sequencing to judge whether each TCR beta V gene segment behaved as functional or pseudogenic. What the work shows at the level of the full study, not this receptor alone: Assigning TCR associations to individual alleles was difficult when HLA alleles, especially DR and DQ, strongly co-occurred. A further reported finding was that TCR beta sequences accurately predicted the HLA-A and HLA-B alleles for most subjects in the first cohort. In a later analysis, most CMV-associated TCR beta chains were found to appear HLA-restricted, with HLA associations seemingly driven largely by CMV exposure. In a later genetic analysis, a missense DCLRE1C variant was associated with V-gene and J-gene trimming of TCR beta chains, and the association was replicated in an independent cohort. Because counts were too low, more than 15 rarely observed V segments, including chromosome 9 orphons, were excluded from the earlier analysis of some 540 of the donors. In a later analysis, the rate of TCR association differed among HLA loci, with DRB1 alleles having the most associated TCRs and HLA-C alleles having the fewest. Immune exposure information for the cohort was limited to CMV serostatus. Roughly uniform sequencing depth across donors was assumed in presence/absence analyses, although this assumption may not hold. In vitro tests confirmed that a few of the cytomegalovirus-associated TCR beta chains recognize cytomegalovirus antigens. The cohort was sequenced for TCR beta chains only, and without alpha or paired-chain data the features that could be detected were limited. Most TCR sequences were observed very rarely across donors, whereas some public TCRs were present in many individuals. The study gave a list of about 150 TCR beta chains associated with cytomegalovirus. Linkage disequilibrium might explain the correlated functional status among segregating V segments, but an unknown experimental factor could not be ruled out. Compared with equally common non-associated chains, HLA-associated TCR beta chains in a later analysis were more clonally expanded and had lower generation probabilities. The 87-base-pair reads could not distinguish some IMGT-functional V segments, including TRBV6-2 and TRBV6-3, so those segments were excluded. Because HLA typing was unavailable for some donors at each locus, only the typed subset was used in association tests. The classifier was reported to diagnose cytomegalovirus status with high specificity and sensitivity in both the original cohort and the validation cohort. A later genetic analysis reported fewer N-insertions in productive TCRs among donors in an Asian-associated ancestry cluster than the roughly 700-donor mean. A group of highly shared sequence variants was considered likely to be a technical artifact of the sequencing pipeline. Several of the top co-occurrence clusters appeared to be linked to parvovirus B19, influenza, CMV and Epstein-Barr virus, according to a later analysis. An earlier analysis of approximately 590 of the donors showed that most TCR beta V segments appeared in productive rearrangements either about 87% or about 30% of the time, which broadly matched IMGT annotations. At a false discovery rate of 0.05, a later analysis linked around 17,000 TCR beta sequences to specific HLA alleles. The authors suggested that the approach could potentially be generalized to other disease states and immunological phenotypes.

The library was obtained by the immunoSEQ multiplex PCR assay. For the multiplex PCR, a mixture combining 60 forward primers for TCR Vbeta segments and 13 reverse primers for TCR Jbeta segments was used. The CDR3 region of rearranged TCR beta genes was amplified from genomic DNA by a multiplex PCR assay. The amplified TCR beta libraries were sequenced on the Illumina HiSeq System as 87-base-pair reads. Processing in the source paper ran as follows. Across the 500 to 700 repertoires, a later analysis counted some 80 million unique TCR beta chains, roughly 11 million of which were shared by at least two donors. To remove PCR and sequencing errors, raw reads were error-corrected and collapsed into unique sequences using a nearest-neighbor algorithm that merged closely related sequences. To assign V, D and J gene segments, CDR3 sequences were aligned to IMGT reference sequences. For a sequence to be retained, at least a six-nucleotide match to both a V gene segment and a J gene segment was required. A rearrangement counted as productive if the CDR3 had no stop codons and remained in frame with V and J, and every other rearrangement counted as non-productive. Following IMGT convention, CDR3 was defined as the stretch from the second conserved V-encoded cysteine up to the conserved J-encoded phenylalanine. Sequences without an unambiguous match to a single V gene segment were excluded from the earlier analysis of several hundred of the donors. An earlier analysis of several hundred of the donors classified V segments as functional when productive rearrangements were above 56.7% and as segregating when the standard deviation between donors was above 5%. To diagnose cytomegalovirus status from the catalog of TCR beta chain sequences, a statistical classification framework was built. V and J gene assignment, in a later analysis, came from comparing TCR nucleotide sequences with IMGT/GENE-DB human TR gene sequences. Using the TCRdist pipeline, a later analysis assigned CDR3 sequences along with most-parsimonious VDJ recombination scenarios. In a later analysis, every TCR beta chain was defined by the combination of its CDR3 amino acid sequence and its V-gene family, and reads without a unique V-gene family were dropped. A later analysis removed several hundred highly shared, low-generation-probability nucleotide sequences to deal with suspected cross-contamination and a sequencing artifact. In a later analysis, a clonal expansion index for each public chain was calculated from normalized within-repertoire ranks of inferred template counts. In a later analysis, generation probabilities were computed using a VDJ recombination model fitted to out-of-frame rearrangements, and the results were checked against IGoR. A later analysis scored TCR-TCR, TCR-HLA and TCR-CMV co-occurrence with hypergeometric tests, applying a repertoire-size bias correction to TCR pairs. False discovery rates were estimated in a later analysis by permuting HLA or CMV assignments 20 times. In a later analysis, co-occurring TCRs were grouped using DBSCAN, with TCRdist sequence similarity added in when clustering inside HLA-allele-positive subsets. For co-occurrence clustering, repertoires with fewer than 30,000 or more than 120,000 public chains were excluded, along with five repertoires with anomalous nucleotide sharing. The table was pulled from immuneACCESS by TCRdb, which kept in-frame rearrangements only. Such tables lose some clones; where checked, under half of the loss comes from unresolved V genes, and the rest has no known cause. The DNA gave D and trimming, while V, J and clone size come from that table. The sample includes 80,000 to 100,000 clones, with 70% to 85% observed a single time. Of the sample, around 24% falls within the top ten clones.

The source of this sequence is a man aged 25-40 years in good health and CMV-seropositive. Recombination joined TRBV7-8 with TRBJ1-6; TRBD1 aligns with 11 central bases. The sample comprised PBMCs. The CDR3 reads as follows: CASSTPRTGGSSPLHF. The nucleotides read TGTGCCAGCAGCACCCCTCGGACAGGGGGCAGTTCACCCCTCCACTTT.